This TCR beta chain was retrieved from a study of T cell responses to AZD1222 COVID-19 vaccine. Findings and limits, study-wide: Repertoire sampling occurred only after the peak T cell response. Seropositivity was recorded at baseline in only 5 or 6 AZD1222 recipients. Donors were chiefly white British, with a greater number of females, and clonal diversity was perhaps underestimated.

The method was immunoSEQ multiplex PCR; TCRdb's version includes in-frame clones alone and lacks a portion of them. The sample records over 130,000 clones, roughly 90% being singletons. Trimming removed 0 bases at V and 2 bases at J, with 16 bases between. Germline assignment: CDR1 MGHRA and CDR2 YSYEKL. The CDR3 loop spans 17 amino acids. Investigators merged groups given second doses at roughly 4 or roughly 12 weeks. This clone occurred a few times. The target antigen is unknown. The source is an adult who received the AZD1222 COVID-19 vaccine. Here the sequenced sample was peripheral blood, taken 28 days after the second AZD1222 dose. The chain has TRBV4-1 and TRBJ1-2; the D is unclear. The CDR3 spells CASSQDRKDLGNYGYTF. For the CDR3, the DNA is TGCGCCAGCAGCCAAGATCGGAAGGACCTGGGGAACTATGGCTACACCTTC.